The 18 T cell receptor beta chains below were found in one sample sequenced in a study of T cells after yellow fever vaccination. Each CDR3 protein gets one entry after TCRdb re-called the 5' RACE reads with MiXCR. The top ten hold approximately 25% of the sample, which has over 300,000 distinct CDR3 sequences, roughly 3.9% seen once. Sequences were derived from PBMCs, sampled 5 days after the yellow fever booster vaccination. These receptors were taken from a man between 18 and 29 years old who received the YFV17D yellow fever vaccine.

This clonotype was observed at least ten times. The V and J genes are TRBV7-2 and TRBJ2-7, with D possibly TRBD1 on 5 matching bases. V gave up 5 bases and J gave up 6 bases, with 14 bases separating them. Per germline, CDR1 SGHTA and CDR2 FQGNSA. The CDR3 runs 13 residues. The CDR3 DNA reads TGTGCCAGCAGCCAAACCCAGGACACCGAGCAGTACGTC. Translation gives CASSQTQDTEQYV.

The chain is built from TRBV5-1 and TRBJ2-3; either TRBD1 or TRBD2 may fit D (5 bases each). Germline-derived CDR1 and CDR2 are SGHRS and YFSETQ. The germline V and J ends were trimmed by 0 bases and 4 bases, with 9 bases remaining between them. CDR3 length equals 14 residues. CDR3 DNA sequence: TGCGCCAGCAGCTTGGGTAGGGACCCAGATACGCAGTATTTT. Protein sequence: CASSLGRDPDTQYF.

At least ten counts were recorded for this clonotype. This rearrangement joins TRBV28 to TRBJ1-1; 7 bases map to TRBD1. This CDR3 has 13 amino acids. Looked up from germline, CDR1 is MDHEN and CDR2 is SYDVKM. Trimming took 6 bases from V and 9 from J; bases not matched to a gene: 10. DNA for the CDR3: TGTGCCAGCAGCCAAAACCAACAGGGGAAAGCTTTCTTT. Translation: CASSQNQQGKAFF.

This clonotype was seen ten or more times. CDR3 sequence reads: CSARGRVNTEAFF. The CDR3 DNA reads as TGCAGTGCTAGAGGCAGGGTGAACACTGAAGCTTTCTTT. This chain joins TRBV20-1 and TRBJ1-1; maybe TRBD1 (5 bases). The germline V gene encodes CDR1 DFQATT and CDR2 SNEGSKA (reference sequence). The CDR3 sequence is 13 residues long. V was clipped by 1 base and J by 0 bases, with 6 bases between them.

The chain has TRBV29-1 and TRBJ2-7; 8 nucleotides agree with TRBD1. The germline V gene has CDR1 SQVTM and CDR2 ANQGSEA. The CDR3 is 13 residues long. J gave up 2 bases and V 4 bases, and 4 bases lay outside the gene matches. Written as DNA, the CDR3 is TGCAGCGTTGCAGGGGGCGATCCCTACGAGCAGTACTTC. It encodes CSVAGGDPYEQYF.

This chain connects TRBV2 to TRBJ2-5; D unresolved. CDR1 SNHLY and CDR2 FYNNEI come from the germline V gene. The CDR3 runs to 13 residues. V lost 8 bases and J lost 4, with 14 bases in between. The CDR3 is CASRLFGPETQYF. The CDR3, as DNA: TGTGCCAGCCGACTCTTCGGCCCAGAGACCCAGTACTTC.

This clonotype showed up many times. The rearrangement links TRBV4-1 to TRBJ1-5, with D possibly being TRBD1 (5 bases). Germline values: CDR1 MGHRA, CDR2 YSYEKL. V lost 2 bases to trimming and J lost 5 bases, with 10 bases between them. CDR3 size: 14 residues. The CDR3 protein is CASSQPDSYQPQHF. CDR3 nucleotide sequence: TGCGCCAGCAGCCAACCCGACAGCTATCAGCCCCAGCATTTT.

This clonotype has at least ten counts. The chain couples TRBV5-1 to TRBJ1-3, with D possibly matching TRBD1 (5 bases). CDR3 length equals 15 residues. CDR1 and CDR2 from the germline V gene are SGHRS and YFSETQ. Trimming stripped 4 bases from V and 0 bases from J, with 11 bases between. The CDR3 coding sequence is TGCGCCAGCAGCATGGGGGGAGACTCTGGAAACACCATATATTTT. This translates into CASSMGGDSGNTIYF.

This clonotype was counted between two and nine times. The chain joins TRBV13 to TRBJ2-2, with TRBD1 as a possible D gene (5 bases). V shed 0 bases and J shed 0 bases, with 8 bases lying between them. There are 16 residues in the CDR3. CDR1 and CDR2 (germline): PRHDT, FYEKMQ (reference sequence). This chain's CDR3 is CASSLGLGANTGELFF. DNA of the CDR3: TGTGCCAGCAGCTTAGGCCTAGGGGCGAACACCGGGGAGCTGTTTTTT.

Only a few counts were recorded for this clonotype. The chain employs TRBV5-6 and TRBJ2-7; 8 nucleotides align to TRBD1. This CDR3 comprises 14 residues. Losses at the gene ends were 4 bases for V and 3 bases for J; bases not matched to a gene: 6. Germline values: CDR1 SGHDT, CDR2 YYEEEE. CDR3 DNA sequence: TGTGCCAGCAGCGGGCCGGGACAGGACTACGAGCAGTACTTC. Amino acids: CASSGPGQDYEQYF.

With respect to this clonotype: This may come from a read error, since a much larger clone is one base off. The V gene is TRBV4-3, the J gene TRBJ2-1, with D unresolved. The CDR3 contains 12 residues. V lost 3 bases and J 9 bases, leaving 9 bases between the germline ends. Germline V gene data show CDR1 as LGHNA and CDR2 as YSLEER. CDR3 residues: CASSQWPIEQFF. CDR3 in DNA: TGCGCCAGCAGCCAGTGGCCGATTGAGCAGTTCTTC.

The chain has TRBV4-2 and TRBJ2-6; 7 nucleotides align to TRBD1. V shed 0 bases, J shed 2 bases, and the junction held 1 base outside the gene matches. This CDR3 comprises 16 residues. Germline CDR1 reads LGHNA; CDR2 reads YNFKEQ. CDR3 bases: TGTGCCAGCAGCCAAGATCAGGGGGCTGGGGCCAACGTCCTGACTTTC. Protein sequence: CASSQDQGAGANVLTF.

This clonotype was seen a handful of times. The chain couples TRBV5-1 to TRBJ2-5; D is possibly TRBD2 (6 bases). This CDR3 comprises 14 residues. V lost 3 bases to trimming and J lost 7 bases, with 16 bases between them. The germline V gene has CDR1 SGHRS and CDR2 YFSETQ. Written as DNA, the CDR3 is TGCGCCAGCAGCTACGGGGGACCCCCGGGGACCCAGTACTTC. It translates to CASSYGGPPGTQYF.

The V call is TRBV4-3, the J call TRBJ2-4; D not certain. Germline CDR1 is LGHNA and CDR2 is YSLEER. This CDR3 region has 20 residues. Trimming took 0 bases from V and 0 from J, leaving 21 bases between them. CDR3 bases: TGCGCCAGCAGCCAAGAGAGTAGTATGGCCTCCCCGTTAGCCAAAAACATTCAGTACTTC. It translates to CASSQESSMASPLAKNIQYF.

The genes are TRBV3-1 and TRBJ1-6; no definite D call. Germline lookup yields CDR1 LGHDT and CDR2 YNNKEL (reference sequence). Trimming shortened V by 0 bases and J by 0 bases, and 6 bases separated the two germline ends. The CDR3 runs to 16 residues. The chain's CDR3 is CASSQDQSSYNSPLHF. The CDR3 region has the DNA TGTGCCAGCAGCCAAGATCAGAGCTCCTATAATTCACCCCTCCACTTT. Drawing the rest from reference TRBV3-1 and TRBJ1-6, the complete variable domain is DTAVSQTPKYLVTQMGNDKSIKCEQNLGHDTMYWYKQDSKKFLKIMFSYNNKELIINETVPNRFSPKSPDKAHLNLHINSLELGDSAVYFCASSQDQSSYNSPLHFGNGTRLTVT.

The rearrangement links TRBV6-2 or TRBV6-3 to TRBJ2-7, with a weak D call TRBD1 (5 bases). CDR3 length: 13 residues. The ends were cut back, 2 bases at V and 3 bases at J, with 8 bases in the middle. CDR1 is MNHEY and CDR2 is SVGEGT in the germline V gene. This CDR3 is CASSYQGIYEQYV. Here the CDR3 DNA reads TGTGCCAGCAGTTACCAGGGTATCTACGAGCAGTACGTC.

The CDR3 loop reads CASSPLLGSTGSTYNEQFF. CDR3 DNA sequence: TGTGCCAGCAGTCCCCTATTAGGTAGTACAGGCAGCACCTACAATGAGCAGTTCTTC. The chain carries TRBV28 and TRBJ2-1; maybe TRBD1 (5 bases). V was pared by 5 bases and J by 2 bases, with 25 bases between. CDR1 is MDHEN, CDR2 SYDVKM, per germline. The CDR3 loop spans 19 amino acids. Full variable domain (remainder filled in from reference TRBV28 and TRBJ2-1): DVKVTQSSRYLVKRTGEKVFLECVQDMDHENMFWYRQDPGLGLRLIYFSYDVKMKEKGDIPEGYSVSREKKERFSLILESASTNQTSMYLCASSPLLGSTGSTYNEQFFGPGTRLTVL.

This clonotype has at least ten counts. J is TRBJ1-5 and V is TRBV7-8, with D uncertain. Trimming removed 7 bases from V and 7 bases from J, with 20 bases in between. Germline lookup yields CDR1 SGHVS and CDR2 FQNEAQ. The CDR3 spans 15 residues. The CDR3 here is CASTARRGVEQPQHF. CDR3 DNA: TGTGCCAGCACCGCCCGGCGGGGTGTTGAGCAGCCCCAGCATTTT.